Below are 16 T cell receptor beta chains sequenced from a single sample in a study of OX40 agonist ivuxolimab in advanced cancers. TCRdb's table, derived via immunoSEQ multiplex PCR, lists solely in-frame clones and lacks some. The profile shows about 70,000 clones, over 75% of them singletons. Sequencing used CD4+ or CD8+ T cells sorted from blood, obtained in a trial of the OX40 agonist ivuxolimab. These receptors all come from an adult with an advanced solid tumor such as melanoma, head and neck, liver or kidney cancer.

The chain couples TRBV28 to TRBJ1-2; the D is unclear. The CDR3 covers 14 residues. The V and J ends lost 8 bases and 0 bases respectively, with 13 bases between them. The germline CDR1 and CDR2 sequences are MDHEN and SYDVKM. The CDR3 sequence is CASAQAGTNYGYTF. CDR3 DNA: TGTGCCAGCGCGCAGGCTGGAACTAACTATGGCTACACCTTC.

This clone was seen a handful of times. V usage is TRBV15 and J usage is TRBJ2-3, with TRBD1 as a possible D gene (5 bases). V shed 2 bases and J shed 6 bases, with 9 bases lying between them. The length of the CDR3 is 13 residues. CDR1 and CDR2 from the germline V gene are LNHNV and YYDKDF (reference sequence). Here the CDR3 reads CATSRQGADTQYF. The CDR3 nucleotides are TGTGCCACCAGCAGACAGGGCGCCGATACGCAGTATTTT. The complete variable domain, with remaining parts taken from reference TRBV15 and TRBJ2-3, reads DAMVIQNPRYQVTQFGKPVTLSCSQTLNHNVMYWYQQKSSQAPKLLFHYYDKDFNNEADTPDNFQSRRPNTSFCFLDIRSPGLGDTAMYLCATSRQGADTQYFGPGTRLTVL.

The V call is TRBV23-1, the J call TRBJ1-2, with D possibly being TRBD1 (5 bases). TRBV23-1 is recorded as an ORF, its role being uncertain. V was shortened by 4 bases and J by 8 bases, with 11 bases between the two germline ends. The CDR3 is 12 residues long. The DNA for the CDR3 is TGCGCCAGCAGTCGTGGGGGTCGGGGCTACACCTTC. Amino acid sequence: CASSRGGRGYTF.

The J gene is TRBJ2-2, the V gene TRBV10-3; 9 bases line up with TRBD1. J was trimmed by 4 bases and V by 3 bases; bases with no gene match: 3. Germline loops: CDR1 ENHRY, CDR2 SYGVKD. This CDR3 spans 15 amino acids. CDR3: CAISEGTGITGELFF. The CDR3 DNA follows: TGTGCCATCAGTGAAGGGACAGGGATCACCGGGGAGCTGTTTTTT.

The rearrangement joins TRBV18 to TRBJ2-3; D is ambiguous. Trimming pared 8 bases from V and 6 bases from J, leaving 9 bases between. This CDR3 comprises 11 residues. Germline CDR1 and CDR2: KGHSH and LQKENI. This chain's CDR3 is CASPSVDTQYF. Written as DNA, the CDR3 is TGTGCCAGCCCCTCGGTCGATACGCAGTATTTT.

The chain carries TRBV6-6 and TRBJ1-1; a weak D match, TRBD1 (5 bases). The V gene lost 4 bases and the J gene lost 4 bases, with 10 bases spanning the gap. The CDR3 contains 13 residues. CDR1 is MNHNY, CDR2 SVGAGI, per germline (reference sequence). The CDR3: CASSFQGTTEAFF. The CDR3, as DNA: TGTGCCAGCAGTTTTCAGGGTACCACTGAAGCTTTCTTT.

V and J are TRBV2 and TRBJ1-1; 9 nucleotides agree with TRBD1. This CDR3 is built from 14 residues. The J segment lost 3 bases and the V segment lost 2 bases, leaving 1 base of the junction unmatched. Germline CDR1 reads SNHLY; CDR2 reads FYNNEI. The DNA for the CDR3 is TGTGCCAGCAGTGAAAGGACAGGGGACACTGAAGCTTTCTTT. Translating it yields CASSERTGDTEAFF.

The chain combines TRBV6-1 with TRBJ2-7; possible D gene TRBD1, 8 bases. V lost 4 bases to trimming and J lost 7 bases, with 20 bases between them. This CDR3 is built from 15 residues. CDR1 MNHNS and CDR2 SASEGT come from the germline V gene. The CDR3 nucleotides are TGTGCCAGCAGTGCCTCGGAACAGGGGGGGAGGGAGCAGTACTTC. Translation: CASSASEQGGREQYF.

This chain uses TRBV19 with TRBJ1-2; a possible D gene is TRBD1 (5 bases). The germline V gene encodes CDR1 LNHDA and CDR2 SQIVND (reference sequence). V lost 5 bases and J 8 bases, leaving 24 bases between the germline ends. This CDR3 contains 16 residues. The chain's CDR3 is CASSPDAQVDGMGYTF. The CDR3 DNA follows: TGTGCCAGTAGTCCCGACGCACAGGTGGATGGAATGGGCTACACCTTC.

The chain uses TRBV6-4 and TRBJ2-4; TRBD1 might be the D (7 bases). V dropped 3 bases and J dropped 6 bases, with 15 bases sitting between them. Germline CDR1 is MRHNA and CDR2 is SNTAGT. The CDR3 is 15 amino acids. CDR3 sequence reads: CASSEYRGGTNIQYF. The CDR3 DNA sequence: TGTGCCAGCAGTGAATACAGGGGAGGTACAAACATTCAGTACTTC.

The V gene is TRBV30, the J gene TRBJ1-5; no clear D. The CDR3 contains 13 residues. Germline CDR1 reads GTSNPN; CDR2 reads SVGIG (reference sequence). V was cut by 7 bases and J by 2 bases, with 12 bases left in between. In nucleotides, the CDR3 is TGTGCCTTGGGGTCCCGTGGCAATCAGCCCCAGCATTTT. Its translation is CALGSRGNQPQHF. Supplemented by reference TRBV30 and TRBJ1-5, the full variable domain reads SQTIHQWPATLVQPVGSPLSLECTVEGTSNPNLYWYRQAAGRGLQLLFYSVGIGQISSEVPQNLSASRPQDRQFILSSKKLLLSDSGFYLCALGSRGNQPQHFGDGTRLSIL.

This clone was detected only once. The CDR3 end shows no conserved phenylalanine or tryptophan, and so a read error is likely. The rearrangement uses TRBV27 and TRBJ1-2; D remains ambiguous. The CDR3 covers 14 residues. Germline loops: CDR1 MNHEY, CDR2 SMNVEV (reference sequence). V was cut by 5 bases and J by 2 bases, with 12 bases left in between. The CDR3 reads CASSRSGLNYGYTL. The DNA for the CDR3 is TGTGCCAGCAGTCGATCGGGGTTAAACTATGGCTACACCCTC.

The chain employs TRBV15 and TRBJ1-5; D is unresolved. V lost 0 bases to trimming and J lost 7 bases, with 16 bases between them. Per germline, CDR1 LNHNV and CDR2 YYDKDF (reference sequence). This CDR3 has 16 amino acids. The CDR3 region is CATSRDRVRLGQPQHF. CDR3 bases: TGTGCCACCAGCAGAGATCGCGTGAGGTTGGGGCAGCCCCAGCATTTT. The whole variable domain, filled in from reference TRBV15 and TRBJ1-5, reads DAMVIQNPRYQVTQFGKPVTLSCSQTLNHNVMYWYQQKSSQAPKLLFHYYDKDFNNEADTPDNFQSRRPNTSFCFLDIRSPGLGDTAMYLCATSRDRVRLGQPQHFGDGTRLSIL.

This chain links TRBV14 with TRBJ2-7, with 8 bases identical to TRBD1. V lost 0 bases, J lost 12 bases, and 7 bases stayed unmatched. This CDR3 contains 13 residues. In germline, CDR1 is SGHDN, CDR2 FVKESK. The CDR3 sequence is CASSQDLQGARYF. In DNA form, the CDR3 reads TGTGCCAGCAGCCAAGATCTTCAGGGGGCTCGGTACTTC.

V is TRBV5-1 and J is TRBJ2-2, with TRBD1 identical over 7 bases. Germline-derived CDR1 and CDR2 are SGHRS and YFSETQ. V was pared by 7 bases and J by 3 bases, with 6 bases of the junction left unmatched. CDR3 length: 14 residues. The chain's CDR3 is CASGRQGDTGELFF. CDR3 in DNA: TGCGCCAGCGGCCGACAGGGAGACACCGGGGAGCTGTTTTTT.

This chain joins TRBV7-2 and TRBJ2-7; TRBD2 matches at 7 bases. Trimming removed 4 bases from V and 3 bases from J; junction bases left unmatched: 0. The V gene's germline CDR1 is SGHTA and CDR2 FQGNSA. The length of the CDR3 is 12 residues. CDR3: CASSWEGYEQYF. The CDR3 DNA sequence: TGTGCCAGCAGCTGGGAGGGCTACGAGCAGTACTTC.